These 14 T cell receptor beta chains originate from one sample sequenced in a study of cytomegalovirus exposure and HLA in healthy donors. It was with 60 Vbeta and 13 Jbeta primers that the PCR ran. Produced via immunoSEQ multiplex PCR; TCRdb's table is partial and in-frame only. The table includes 200,000 to 250,000 clones, roughly 85% detected once. The sequencing sample was made of PBMCs. These receptors were obtained from a man between 18 and 29 years old in good health and CMV-seronegative.

The V and J genes are TRBV6-1 and TRBJ2-7; D ambiguous. Germline loops: CDR1 MNHNS, CDR2 SASEGT. The CDR3 consists of 12 residues. V was trimmed by 2 bases and J by 3 bases, leaving 5 bases between them. CDR3 protein: CASSEISYEQYF. The CDR3 nucleotides read TGTGCCAGCAGTGAAATCAGCTACGAGCAGTACTTC.

As for this clone: A read error may account for a junction end that differs from germline. The chain uses TRBV7-8 and TRBJ2-2, with 8 nucleotides matching TRBD2. CDR3 size: 16 residues. CDR1 SGHVS and CDR2 FQNEAQ come from the germline V gene. The CDR3 DNA reads as TGTGCCAGCAGCTGGGGGGGCGGGGGGAACCCCGGGGAGCTGTTTTTT. This codes for CASSWGGGGNPGELFF.

This sequence joins TRBV28 and TRBJ2-7; a possible D gene is TRBD1 (5 bases). Deletions cut 1 base from V and 4 bases from J, with 14 bases between. Germline loops: CDR1 MDHEN, CDR2 SYDVKM. The CDR3 is made up of 15 amino acids. The CDR3 loop is CASSLLQGLVYEQYF. CDR3 coding DNA: TGTGCCAGCAGTTTATTGCAGGGATTGGTTTACGAGCAGTACTTC.

The gene calls are TRBV29-1 and TRBJ1-4, with 9 bases fitting TRBD1. V trimming: 3 bases; J trimming: 8 bases; junction bases outside the gene matches: 10. This CDR3 has 15 residues. Germline CDR1 SQVTM, CDR2 ANQGSEA. The CDR3 sequence: CSVEDRDREGEKLFF. The CDR3 nucleotides read TGCAGCGTTGAGGACCGGGACAGGGAGGGGGAAAAACTGTTTTTT.

This CDR3 reads CASSQVGSTYEQYF. CDR3 nucleotide sequence: TGTGCCAGCAGCCAAGTGGGCAGCACCTACGAGCAGTACTTC. The rearrangement links TRBV14 to TRBJ2-7; the D is unclear. The CDR3 is 14 amino acids. V was clipped by 1 base and J by 2 bases, with 9 bases between them. Germline V gives CDR1 SGHDN, CDR2 FVKESK.

V gene TRBV2 combines with J gene TRBJ2-6; D not certain. This CDR3 is 13 amino acids long. Germline assignment: CDR1 SNHLY and CDR2 FYNNEI. The V end was cut by 7 bases, the J end by 1 base, with 5 bases between. The CDR3 DNA reads TGTGCCAGCATTACTTCTGGGGCCAACGTCCTGACTTTC. It translates to CASITSGANVLTF.

This chain connects TRBV28 to TRBJ2-7; possibly TRBD2 for D (6 bases). The length of the CDR3 is 14 residues. Between the trimmed V and J ends, which lost 7 bases and 0 bases, there was a span of 13 bases. Germline V gene lookup returns CDR1 MDHEN and CDR2 SYDVKM. The CDR3 sequence is CASIKAGTSYEQYF. CDR3 DNA: TGTGCCAGCATTAAAGCGGGCACCTCCTACGAGCAGTACTTC.

The genes are TRBV5-1 and TRBJ2-7, with TRBD2 identical over 7 bases. The J segment lost 4 bases and the V segment lost 4 bases, leaving 11 bases of the junction unmatched. Germline V lookup: CDR1 SGHRS, CDR2 YFSETQ. The CDR3 has 15 amino acids. CDR3 residues: CASSPGGTDRYEQYF. The CDR3 nucleotides read TGCGCCAGCAGCCCCGGGGGGACGGACCGATACGAGCAGTACTTC. The full variable domain, its missing parts supplied by reference TRBV5-1 and TRBJ2-7, is KAGVTQTPRYLIKTRGQQVTLSCSPISGHRSVSWYQQTPGQGLQFLFEYFSETQRNKGNFPGRFSGRQFSNSRSEMNVSTLELGDSALYLCASSPGGTDRYEQYFGPGTRLTVT.

This chain links TRBV15 with TRBJ1-5; 7 nucleotides match TRBD1. The junction had 9 bases not matched to a gene; V was cut back by 4 bases and J by 6 bases. Germline CDR1 reads LNHNV; CDR2 reads YYDKDF (reference sequence). There are 15 residues in the CDR3. In nucleotides, the CDR3 is TGTGCCACCAGCACGGGACAGCCTATCGGTCAGCCCCAGCATTTT. Encoded protein: CATSTGQPIGQPQHF.

The V and J genes are TRBV14 and TRBJ1-1; 8 positions agree with TRBD1. The V and J ends lost 4 bases and 13 bases, in that order; junction bases with no gene match: 11. CDR1 and CDR2 (germline): SGHDN, FVKESK. The CDR3 sequence is 13 residues long. The CDR3 is CASSPRQGRAFFF. The CDR3 bases are TGTGCCAGCAGCCCTCGACAGGGGAGGGCTTTTTTCTTT.

The rearrangement joins TRBV6-7 to TRBJ2-3; 7 nucleotides align to TRBD2. TRBV6-7 is placed among ORFs of uncertain function. V trimming: 8 bases; J trimming: 9 bases; junction bases outside the gene matches: 5. CDR3 size: 11 residues. CDR3 region: CASLREGTQYF. The CDR3 region has the DNA TGTGCCAGCTTAAGGGAGGGGACGCAGTATTTT.

About this clone: Other DNA sequences from this sample encode an identical CDR3 as well. The rearrangement uses TRBV9 and TRBJ2-3, with TRBD2 matching over 8 bases. Germline CDR1 is SGDLS and CDR2 is YYNGEE. V trimming: 0 bases; J trimming: 2 bases; junction bases outside the gene matches: 5. There are 16 residues in the CDR3. CDR3 amino acids: CASSVGSSGVTDTQYF. The CDR3 region has the DNA TGTGCCAGCAGCGTAGGAAGTAGCGGGGTCACAGATACGCAGTATTTT.

The rearrangement uses TRBV30 and TRBJ2-5, with TRBD2 identical over 8 bases. V trimming: 4 bases; J trimming: 5 bases; junction bases outside the gene matches: 6. The CDR3 is made up of 13 amino acids. CDR1 is GTSNPN, CDR2 SVGIG, per germline (reference sequence). CDR3 in amino acids: CAWIFAGGETQYF. The CDR3 DNA reads as TGTGCCTGGATCTTTGCGGGAGGTGAGACCCAGTACTTC.

This clone was picked up one time. The V call is TRBV5-1, the J call TRBJ2-1; the match to TRBD2 covers 12 bases. Per the germline V gene, CDR1 is SGHRS and CDR2 is YFSETQ. The CDR3 runs 14 residues. V gave up 6 bases and J gave up 8 bases; unmatched junction bases: 6. CDR3 bases: TGCGCCAGCACCCAGACTAGCGGGAGCGATGAGCAGTTCTTC. Translation gives CASTQTSGSDEQFF.